The 18 T cell receptor beta chains below all came from one sample that was sequenced in a study of shared clonotypes between healthy human individuals. Profiled with immunoSEQ multiplex PCR; TCRdb holds only in-frame clones, not every one. The data show fewer than 850,000 clones, 80% to 95% seen once. The sample comprised memory CD8+ T cells from PBMCs. Specified subset: CD45RO+ cells pooled with CCR7-negative TemRA cells. All receptors derive from a man between 18 and 35 years old in good health. Some clones in this sample may be carry-over from other donors' samples.

For this clone: The sample contains more than one DNA sequence encoding this CDR3. The chain recombines TRBV28 with TRBJ1-1, with D hard to call. Germline CDR1 reads MDHEN; CDR2 reads SYDVKM. Trimming took off 6 bases at V and 8 bases at J, with 7 bases between the two ends. CDR3 length: 10 residues. The CDR3 coding sequence is TGTGCCAGCAGGGGAACAGAAGCTTTCTTT. It encodes CASRGTEAFF.

The V gene is TRBV9, the J gene TRBJ2-5; D may be TRBD1 (6 bases). This CDR3 has 14 amino acids. Germline V gives CDR1 SGDLS, CDR2 YYNGEE. Trimming pared 3 bases from V and 2 bases from J, leaving 11 bases between. This CDR3 reads CASSARQVQETQYF. The CDR3 nucleotides read TGTGCCAGCAGCGCCAGACAGGTACAAGAGACCCAGTACTTC.

The count of this clone is one. The V gene is TRBV30, the J gene TRBJ2-7, with a possible D match to TRBD2 (5 bases). CDR1 is GTSNPN and CDR2 is SVGIG in the germline V gene (reference sequence). Trimming shortened V by 0 bases and J by 6 bases, and 15 bases separated the two germline ends. CDR3 length: 14 residues. CDR3 residues: CAWSVLDSEVEQYF. DNA of the CDR3: TGTGCCTGGAGTGTCCTGGATTCGGAGGTCGAGCAGTACTTC.

The chain links TRBV27 to TRBJ2-5, with a weak D call TRBD2 (6 bases). Looked up from germline, CDR1 is MNHEY and CDR2 is SMNVEV (reference sequence). Trimming shortened V by 5 bases and J by 5 bases, and 18 bases separated the two germline ends. The CDR3 loop spans 15 amino acids. For the CDR3, the DNA is TGTGCCAGCAGTACCCGACTAGGTTCCGGGGAGACCCAGTACTTC. Translated: CASSTRLGSGETQYF.

The chain has TRBV30 and TRBJ2-1, with unresolved D. Germline V lookup: CDR1 GTSNPN, CDR2 SVGIG (reference sequence). Trimming removed 0 bases at V and 7 bases at J, with 13 bases between. The CDR3 is 14 residues long. CDR3 sequence reads: CAWSVLLGRNEQFF. Written as DNA, the CDR3 is TGTGCCTGGAGTGTACTTTTAGGAAGGAATGAGCAGTTCTTC.

V gene TRBV5-6 combines with J gene TRBJ2-3; 8 nucleotides align to TRBD2. V shed 3 bases, J shed 2 bases, and the junction held 2 bases outside the gene matches. This CDR3 comprises 14 residues. Germline values: CDR1 SGHDT, CDR2 YYEEEE. The CDR3: CASSSGGLTDTQYF. The CDR3 DNA is TGTGCCAGCAGCTCGGGGGGGCTCACAGATACGCAGTATTTT.

The CDR3 DNA follows: TGTGCCAGCAAGACAGGAGGAGGGCCTCCAGATACGCAGTATTTT. This translates into CASKTGGGPPDTQYF. V and J are TRBV27 and TRBJ2-3; D possibly matches TRBD1 or TRBD2 (6 bases each). Trimming shortened V by 7 bases and J by 4 bases, and 18 bases separated the two germline ends. CDR3 length: 15 amino acids. Germline CDR1 MNHEY, CDR2 SMNVEV (reference sequence).

The V and J genes are TRBV4-1 and TRBJ1-2; no reliable D call. The CDR3 runs to 16 residues. Per the germline V gene, CDR1 is MGHRA and CDR2 is YSYEKL. The V end was cut by 0 bases, the J end by 3 bases, with 14 bases between. The DNA of the CDR3 is TGCGCCAGCAGCCAAGATACGTCAGCTTTAGACTATGGCTACACCTTC. As protein: CASSQDTSALDYGYTF.

The chain employs TRBV5-1 and TRBJ2-1; 9 nucleotides align to TRBD1. The CDR3 loop spans 16 amino acids. V lost 7 bases to trimming and J lost 7 bases; unmatched junction nucleotides: 15. Germline V gene lookup returns CDR1 SGHRS and CDR2 YFSETQ. For the CDR3, the DNA is TGCGCCAGCTCCAAATCCCCCGGGACAGGGCGAAATGAGCAGTTCTTC. Its translation is CASSKSPGTGRNEQFF.

This rearrangement joins TRBV2 to TRBJ2-7; 7 bases agree with TRBD1. Per germline, CDR1 SNHLY and CDR2 FYNNEI. The CDR3 extends over 16 amino acids. J was trimmed by 0 bases and V by 6 bases; bases with no gene match: 11. The CDR3 bases are TGTGCCAGCAGGGAGAGAACCGGGACAGACTCCTACGAGCAGTACTTC. Protein product: CASRERTGTDSYEQYF.

The chain recombines TRBV5-1 with TRBJ1-4, with D possibly TRBD1 on 6 matching bases. Trimming removed 7 bases at V and 0 bases at J, with 13 bases between. The germline V gene encodes CDR1 SGHRS and CDR2 YFSETQ. CDR3 size: 15 residues. The CDR3 sequence: CASADRPATNEKLFF. The CDR3 DNA is TGCGCCAGCGCCGACAGGCCTGCAACTAATGAAAAACTGTTTTTT.

V and J are TRBV5-1 and TRBJ2-7; the match to TRBD1 covers 10 bases. Germline V gives CDR1 SGHRS, CDR2 YFSETQ. The CDR3 is 14 residues long. With V trimmed by 4 bases and J by 3 bases, 4 bases remained unmatched. CDR3 amino acids: CASSTGQGVYEQYF. The CDR3 DNA reads as TGCGCCAGCAGCACCGGACAGGGGGTCTACGAGCAGTACTTC.

The gene calls are TRBV6-4 and TRBJ2-1, with no clear D. CDR3 length equals 15 residues. Trimming removed 4 bases at V and 0 bases at J, with 10 bases between. From germline, CDR1 is MRHNA and CDR2 SNTAGT. The CDR3: CASSGTASSYNEQFF. The DNA for the CDR3 is TGTGCCAGCAGTGGGACCGCCAGCTCCTACAATGAGCAGTTCTTC.

The chain is built from TRBV9 and TRBJ1-3, with no clear D. V was pared by 0 bases and J by 7 bases, with 17 bases between. The CDR3 totals 16 residues. Germline-derived CDR1 and CDR2 are SGDLS and YYNGEE. In DNA, the CDR3 is TGTGCCAGCAGCGTAGAGAGAGACTGGAATGTGAACACCATATATTTT. Its translation: CASSVERDWNVNTIYF.

This clone was seen a single time. The gene calls are TRBV7-8 and TRBJ2-7, with 9 positions matching TRBD1. The CDR3 is 17 amino acids. CDR1 SGHVS and CDR2 FQNEAQ come from the germline V gene. Trimming cost V 4 bases and J 4 bases; bases outside gene matches: 14. The CDR3: CASSSGGPGQGLYEQYF. The CDR3 nucleotides read TGTGCCAGCAGCTCAGGAGGCCCGGGACAGGGATTATACGAGCAGTACTTC.

The gene calls are TRBV28 and TRBJ2-5; D call uncertain. This CDR3 is 12 amino acids long. Trimming removed 4 bases from V and 4 bases from J, with 7 bases in between. Germline-derived CDR1 and CDR2 are MDHEN and SYDVKM. CDR3 region: CASSYGSETQYF. CDR3 coding DNA: TGTGCCAGCAGTTATGGGTCAGAGACCCAGTACTTC. The variable domain in full, completed from reference TRBV28 and TRBJ2-5, reads DVKVTQSSRYLVKRTGEKVFLECVQDMDHENMFWYRQDPGLGLRLIYFSYDVKMKEKGDIPEGYSVSREKKERFSLILESASTNQTSMYLCASSYGSETQYFGPGTRLLVL.

The V and J genes are TRBV4-1 and TRBJ2-7, with unresolved D. The CDR3 is 14 residues long. The V end lost 1 base, the J end lost 0 bases, and 7 bases lay between the germline ends. CDR1 is MGHRA and CDR2 is YSYEKL in the germline V gene. As DNA, the CDR3 is TGCGCCAGCAGCCAAGTCGTCTTCTCCTACGAGCAGTACTTC. Amino acid sequence: CASSQVVFSYEQYF.

The chain joins TRBV28 to TRBJ2-5, with 7 bases matching TRBD1. Germline lookup yields CDR1 MDHEN and CDR2 SYDVKM. CDR3 size: 14 residues. V shed 4 bases and J 4 bases; nucleotides not matched to a gene: 6. Here the CDR3 DNA reads TGTGCCAGCAGTTACAGGGGCCCCGTAGAGACCCAGTACTTC. Its protein is CASSYRGPVETQYF. The full variable domain, in which reference TRBV28 and TRBJ2-5 provide the parts outside the CDR3, is DVKVTQSSRYLVKRTGEKVFLECVQDMDHENMFWYRQDPGLGLRLIYFSYDVKMKEKGDIPEGYSVSREKKERFSLILESASTNQTSMYLCASSYRGPVETQYFGPGTRLLVL.